This T cell receptor (beta chain) was captured by sequencing in a study of T cell repertoires in cytomegalovirus infection. Study observations and caveats: Totalled public TCR beta family frequency picked out people who carried CMV plus the relevant HLA.

One entry per CDR3 protein, called by TCRdb with MiXCR from the reads. The table records about 330,000 distinct CDR3 sequences, approximately 30% of them present only once. In regard to this clonotype: Its target is not known. A read error may produce the germline difference seen at one junction end.

The CDR3 runs 15 residues. Germline-derived CDR1 and CDR2 are DFQATT and SNEGSKA (reference sequence). The material was cultured PBMCs, obtained from culture after CMV antigen stimulation. V and J are TRBV20-1 and TRBJ1-5; D gene uncertain. The receptor comes from a human donor in good health (CMV status not recorded). Some clones in this sample may be carry-over from other donors' samples. The CDR3 sequence: CSARKESVSNQPRHF. The CDR3 nucleotides read TGCAGTGCCCGGAAAGAAAGTGTTAGCAATCAGCCCCGGCATTTT.